Shown below are 14 T cell receptor beta chains from a single sample sequenced in a study of OX40 agonist ivuxolimab in advanced cancers. TCRdb keeps only in-frame clones here, not all; method: immunoSEQ multiplex PCR. Here the sample spans under 75,000 clones, roughly nine tenths being singletons. Sequences were derived from CD4+ or CD8+ T cells sorted from blood, sampled in a trial of the OX40 agonist ivuxolimab. All receptors derive from an adult with an advanced solid tumor such as melanoma, head and neck, liver or kidney cancer.

The chain combines TRBV29-1 with TRBJ2-5; 7 bases line up with TRBD2. Germline CDR1 reads SQVTM; CDR2 reads ANQGSEA. V shed 4 bases and J 5 bases; nucleotides not matched to a gene: 7. This CDR3 has 13 amino acids. The chain's CDR3 is CSVGKGRVETQYF. CDR3 nucleotide sequence: TGCAGCGTTGGGAAGGGGAGGGTGGAGACCCAGTACTTC.

The rearrangement links TRBV14 to TRBJ2-7; 8 nucleotides line up with TRBD1. There are 16 residues in the CDR3. After removal of 5 bases from V and 0 bases from J, the junction contained 9 bases not matched to a gene. Looked up from germline, CDR1 is SGHDN and CDR2 is FVKESK. The CDR3 nucleotides are TGTGCCAGCAGCTTACAAGTCGGACAGGGCTCCTACGAGCAGTACTTC. It yields the protein CASSLQVGQGSYEQYF.

CDR3 in amino acids: CASSLGVSGNTIYF. The DNA of the CDR3 is TGTGCCAGCAGCTTAGGGGTCTCTGGAAACACCATATATTTT. The chain uses TRBV7-9 and TRBJ1-3; D is unresolved. CDR3 length equals 14 residues. Looked up from germline, CDR1 is SEHNR and CDR2 is FQNEAQ (reference sequence). Trimming pared 1 base from V and 0 bases from J, leaving 4 bases between.

This chain uses TRBV6-6 with TRBJ2-3, with 8 bases matching TRBD1. Trimming removed 4 bases from V and 3 bases from J; junction bases left unmatched: 3. Germline loops: CDR1 MNHNY, CDR2 SVGAGI (reference sequence). This CDR3 is built from 14 residues. CDR3 sequence reads: CASSFYRGTDTQYF. CDR3 bases: TGTGCCAGCAGTTTCTACAGGGGGACAGATACGCAGTATTTT.

This clone occurred a few times. J is TRBJ1-2 and V is TRBV5-8; D gene ambiguous. Trimming pared 0 bases from V and 3 bases from J, leaving 15 bases between. Per germline, CDR1 SGHTS and CDR2 YDEGEE. The CDR3 is 16 amino acids. The CDR3 reads CASSLDFTPWDYGYTF. The CDR3 DNA is TGTGCCAGCAGCTTGGATTTTACCCCCTGGGACTATGGCTACACCTTC.

The chain joins TRBV7-9 to TRBJ2-7, with TRBD2 identical over 7 bases. After removal of 5 bases from V and 6 bases from J, the junction contained 13 bases not matched to a gene. Germline V lookup: CDR1 SEHNR, CDR2 FQNEAQ (reference sequence). The CDR3 runs to 15 residues. The CDR3 here is CASSPPSGGLGEQYF. The CDR3 DNA follows: TGTGCCAGCAGCCCTCCTTCAGGTGGACTAGGCGAGCAGTACTTC.

A few counts support this clone. V gene TRBV2 combines with J gene TRBJ2-1; TRBD2 matches 9 bases. With V trimmed by 4 bases and J by 10 bases, 5 bases remained unmatched. The CDR3 is 13 amino acids. The germline gives CDR1 SNHLY, CDR2 FYNNEI. The CDR3 loop reads CASSGTSVREQFF. As DNA, the CDR3 is TGTGCCAGCAGTGGGACTAGCGTACGGGAGCAGTTCTTC.

This clone has a single count. V usage is TRBV19 and J usage is TRBJ2-7, with 8 bases that match TRBD2. This CDR3 is 13 amino acids long. The V gene end was trimmed by 4 bases and the J gene end by 7 bases; junction bases not matched to a gene: 6. Per the germline V gene, CDR1 is LNHDA and CDR2 is SQIVND (reference sequence). CDR3: CASSTGTRTEQYF. CDR3 coding DNA: TGTGCCAGTAGTACCGGGACTAGAACTGAGCAGTACTTC.

This clone was seen once. The chain recombines TRBV7-8 with TRBJ1-5, with 7 bases that match TRBD1. Per the germline V gene, CDR1 is SGHVS and CDR2 is FQNEAQ. CDR3 length: 14 residues. V lost 3 bases, J lost 5 bases, and 4 bases stayed unmatched. The CDR3 DNA follows: TGTGCCAGCAGCTTGGGACAGCTTTATCAGCCCCAGCATTTT. Translated, it gives CASSLGQLYQPQHF.

This clone has only a few counts. V usage is TRBV7-9 and J usage is TRBJ1-2, with TRBD1 matching over 7 bases. Unmatched junction bases numbered 9, after V lost 7 bases and J lost 4 bases. Germline assignment: CDR1 SEHNR and CDR2 FQNEAQ (reference sequence). The CDR3 length is 14 residues. The CDR3 sequence: CASTRGQGVYGYTF. Written as DNA, the CDR3 is TGTGCCAGCACCCGAGGGCAGGGGGTCTATGGCTACACCTTC.

The V call is TRBV5-4, the J call TRBJ2-2, with a tentative D call TRBD2 (5 bases). CDR1 is SGHNT and CDR2 is YYREEE in the germline V gene (reference sequence). The germline V and J ends were trimmed by 1 base and 7 bases, with 8 bases remaining between them. The CDR3 is 13 residues long. CDR3: CASSLYEGGELFF. In DNA form, the CDR3 reads TGTGCCAGCAGCTTGTATGAGGGCGGGGAGCTGTTTTTT.

The V call is TRBV28, the J call TRBJ2-4, with D tentatively TRBD1 (6 bases). The germline V and J ends were trimmed by 1 base and 7 bases, with 14 bases remaining between them. CDR1 and CDR2 (germline): MDHEN, SYDVKM. There are 15 residues in the CDR3. CDR3 in amino acids: CASSLSAKQGNIQYF. CDR3 bases: TGTGCCAGCAGTTTATCGGCCAAGCAGGGGAACATTCAGTACTTC.

The J gene is TRBJ1-1, the V gene TRBV6-6; D is possibly TRBD1 (5 bases). Germline V lookup: CDR1 MNHNY, CDR2 SVGAGI (reference sequence). This CDR3 region has 13 residues. The germline V and J ends were trimmed by 7 bases and 1 base, with 10 bases remaining between them. DNA for the CDR3: TGTGCCAGCATTTCAGGGAGGAACACTGAAGCTTTCTTT. Translated, it gives CASISGRNTEAFF.

V and J are TRBV7-6 and TRBJ2-3; tentatively, D is TRBD1 (6 bases). Trimming removed 4 bases at V and 11 bases at J, with 16 bases between. Per germline, CDR1 SGHVS and CDR2 FNYEAQ. The CDR3 spans 13 residues. DNA of the CDR3: TGTGCCAGCAGCTCACAAACAGGGTCGCTGCAGTATTTT. Its translation is CASSSQTGSLQYF.